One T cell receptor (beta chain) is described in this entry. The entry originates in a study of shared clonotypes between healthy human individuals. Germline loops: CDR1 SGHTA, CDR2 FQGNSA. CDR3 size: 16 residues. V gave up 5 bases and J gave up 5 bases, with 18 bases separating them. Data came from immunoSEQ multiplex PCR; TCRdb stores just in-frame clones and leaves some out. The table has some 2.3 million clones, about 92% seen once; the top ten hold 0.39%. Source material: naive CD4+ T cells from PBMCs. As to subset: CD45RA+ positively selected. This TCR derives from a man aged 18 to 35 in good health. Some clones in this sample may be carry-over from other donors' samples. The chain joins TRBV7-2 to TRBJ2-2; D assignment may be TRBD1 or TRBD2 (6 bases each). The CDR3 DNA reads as TGTGCCAGCAGCCGGGGGCCCAGCCTAGAAACCGGGGAGCTGTTTTTT. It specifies CASSRGPSLETGELFF.